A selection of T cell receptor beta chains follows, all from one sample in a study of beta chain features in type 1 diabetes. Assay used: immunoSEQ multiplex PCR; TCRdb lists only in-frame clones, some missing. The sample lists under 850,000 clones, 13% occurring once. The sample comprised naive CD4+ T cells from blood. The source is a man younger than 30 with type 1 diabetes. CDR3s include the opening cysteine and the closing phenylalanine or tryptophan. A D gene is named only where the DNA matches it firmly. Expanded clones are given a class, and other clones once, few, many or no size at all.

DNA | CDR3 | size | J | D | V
TGTGCCAGCAGTTTAGATCGGAATGAAAAACTGTTTTTT | CASSLDRNEKLFF | . | TRBJ1-4 | . | TRBV27
TGTGCCAGCGGGGGCCTCCCGAATGAAAAACTGTTTTTT | CASGGLPNEKLFF | . | TRBJ1-4 | . | TRBV6-6
TGTGCCAGCAGCCCGAGACAGGGAGGCCACGAGCAGTACTTC | CASSPRQGGHEQYF | few | TRBJ2-7 | . | TRBV7-9
TGTGCCAGTAGTATCGCGAGACAGGGGAACACTGAAGCTTTCTTT | CASSIARQGNTEAFF | few | TRBJ1-1 | TRBD1 | TRBV19
TGTGCCACCACTGGACAGGCGACGAACACCGGGGAGCTGTTTTTT | CATTGQATNTGELFF | . | TRBJ2-2 | TRBD1 | TRBV6-5
TGCAGCGTCGGGAGGACAGATGGTCCCTACGAGCAGTACTTC | CSVGRTDGPYEQYF | few | TRBJ2-7 | . | TRBV29-1
TGTGCCAGCAGTTCGGGACCAACCACTAGCACAGATACGCAGTATTTT | CASSSGPTTSTDTQYF | few | TRBJ2-3 | . | TRBV28
TGCGCCAGCAGTCAATCGGTGAGCAGGGGCCACGAGCAGTACTTC | CASSQSVSRGHEQYF | . | TRBJ2-7 | . | TRBV23-1
TGTGCCAGCAGCTTAGATGTTACAGAGAGTCAGCCCCAGCATTTT | CASSLDVTESQPQHF | . | TRBJ1-5 | . | TRBV11-2
TGTGCCAGCAGCCCCGGACAAGATTCTAACTATGGCTACACCTTC | CASSPGQDSNYGYTF | . | TRBJ1-2 | . | TRBV7-9
TGTGCCAGCAGTCCTGGACAGGGAGCTTATCAGCCCCAGCATTTT | CASSPGQGAYQPQHF | . | TRBJ1-5 | TRBD1 | TRBV7-2
TGTGCCAGCAGCTTAGAGGCAGGCAACACTGAAGCTTTCTTT | CASSLEAGNTEAFF | . | TRBJ1-1 | . | TRBV11-2
TGTGCCAGCAGTTATGGGAACGAAGCAGGGGAGACCCAGTACTTC | CASSYGNEAGETQYF | . | TRBJ2-5 | . | TRBV5-6
TGCGCCAGCAGCTTGGGGGCTAGCGGGTCCCACGAGCAGTACTTC | CASSLGASGSHEQYF | few | TRBJ2-7 | TRBD2 | TRBV5-1
TGTGCCAGCGGACAACCGGAGGGTAATGAGCAGTTCTTC | CASGQPEGNEQFF | few | TRBJ2-1 | . | TRBV7-3
TGTGCCAGCCGCTTAGGGACGGACATCTATGGCTACACCTTC | CASRLGTDIYGYTF | . | TRBJ1-2 | . | TRBV6-5
TGTGCCAGCAGCGGAACGGACAGGGGAGATACGCAGTATTTT | CASSGTDRGDTQYF | . | TRBJ2-3 | TRBD1 | TRBV5-4
TGTGCCAGCAGCCCGAGGGGGGACACACAATTAAGGGAAGCTTTCTTT | CASSPRGDTQLREAFF | . | TRBJ1-1 | . | TRBV7-3
TGCGCCAGCAGCCCGGAACGGGGACGTGGGGCCAACGTCCTGACTTTC | CASSPERGRGANVLTF | . | TRBJ2-6 | . | TRBV4-1
TGTGCCAGCACCCCCAGCTCTAGCTCCTACAATGAGCAGTTCTTC | CASTPSSSSYNEQFF | few | TRBJ2-1 | . | TRBV28
TGTGCCAGCTCAGGGGACAGGGCCGCTGAAGCTTTCTTT | CASSGDRAAEAFF | few | TRBJ1-1 | TRBD1 | TRBV18
TGTGCCAGCAGCTCCGACAGGGAACCCTACGAGCAGTACTTC | CASSSDREPYEQYF | . | TRBJ2-7 | TRBD1 | TRBV7-9
TGTGCCAGCAGTGGAGACAGGAGGGCACCCCTCCACTTT | CASSGDRRAPLHF | . | TRBJ1-6 | . | TRBV6-1
TGTGCCAGCAGCCGGACCACTAGCGCCCATGAGCAGTTCTTC | CASSRTTSAHEQFF | few | TRBJ2-1 | TRBD2 | TRBV6-5
TGCAGCGCACGGGGCAGGACCATGAACACTGAAGCTTTCTTT | CSARGRTMNTEAFF | few | TRBJ1-1 | . | TRBV29-1